Listed below are T cell receptor beta chains from one sample, sequenced in a study of T cells in Graves' hyperthyroidism and ophthalmopathy. MiXCR, run by TCRdb on the multiplex PCR reads, gives a single entry per CDR3 protein. In the table there are hundreds of thousands of distinct CDR3 sequences, roughly 20% of which are singletons. Sequencing was carried out using blood. Receptor source: a man aged 25 to 45 with Graves' ophthalmopathy. Each CDR3 is given without its conserved first and last residue.

CDR3,J,V
ASSVVSSGNTGELF,TRBJ2-2,TRBV9
SVEFFSGRAF,TRBJ1-1,TRBV20-1
ASSSLPAGGQETQY,TRBJ2-5,TRBV5-1
ASSLGLGGEQY,TRBJ2-7,TRBV27
ASSTVQGSALGAKNIQY,TRBJ2-4,TRBV7-9
ASSPLDSSGNTIY,TRBJ1-3,TRBV18
ASSLRAGLGNQPQH,TRBJ1-5,TRBV7-2
SAKRRDTWYQETQY,TRBJ2-5,TRBV20-1
SARVGARETQY,TRBJ2-5,TRBV20-1
ASSAAGTGEETQY,TRBJ2-5,TRBV6-2/TRBV6-3
SARDRQVGQETQY,TRBJ2-5,TRBV20-1
ASSYSDRLYSYNEQF,TRBJ2-1,TRBV6-5
ASSLVSSASYEQY,TRBJ2-7,TRBV13
ASSQDRGPGRTTIGEKLF,TRBJ1-4,TRBV4-1
ASSLTENSNQPQH,TRBJ1-5,TRBV27
AWSDLYEQY,TRBJ2-7,TRBV30
ASSLTIPGARETQY,TRBJ2-5,TRBV5-1
ASSLSGQGNTEAF,TRBJ1-1,TRBV12-3/TRBV12-4
ASSVGLAGDTQY,TRBJ2-3,TRBV9
ATSEETSFMPQH,TRBJ1-5,TRBV24-1
SVLSLASCEQY,TRBJ2-7,TRBV29-1
ATSRDMRSSGNTIY,TRBJ1-3,TRBV15
SASGDRGRQDNQPQH,TRBJ1-5,TRBV20-1
ASSFQGLADINNEQF,TRBJ2-1,TRBV27
ASSPQEREGGTQY,TRBJ2-5,TRBV28
ASSIPGQDYGYT,TRBJ1-2,TRBV19
ASSEAGYLSSYNEQF,TRBJ2-1,TRBV6-1
ATRLAGTDTQY,TRBJ2-3,TRBV5-4
ASSATSGKTGELF,TRBJ2-2,TRBV7-9
SADPTGTYGYT,TRBJ1-2,TRBV20-1
ASSLEREGEGYEQY,TRBJ2-7,TRBV13
ASRPSRPSTDTQY,TRBJ2-3,TRBV6-2/TRBV6-3
ASRERAKGYEQY,TRBJ2-7,TRBV11-2
ASSLVSNPVNEQF,TRBJ2-1,TRBV7-2